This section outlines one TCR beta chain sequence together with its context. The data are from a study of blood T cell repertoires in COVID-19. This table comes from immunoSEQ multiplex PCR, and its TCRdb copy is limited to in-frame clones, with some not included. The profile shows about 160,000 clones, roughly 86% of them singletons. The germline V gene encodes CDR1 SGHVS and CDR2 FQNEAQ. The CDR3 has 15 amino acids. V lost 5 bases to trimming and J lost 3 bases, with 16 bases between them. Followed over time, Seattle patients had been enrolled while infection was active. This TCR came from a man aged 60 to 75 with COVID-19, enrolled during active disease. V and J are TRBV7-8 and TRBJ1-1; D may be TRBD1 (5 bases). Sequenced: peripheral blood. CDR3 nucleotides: TGTGCCAGCAGCGTACCCCCTCGGGGGGACACTGAAGCTTTCTTT. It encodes CASSVPPRGDTEAFF.